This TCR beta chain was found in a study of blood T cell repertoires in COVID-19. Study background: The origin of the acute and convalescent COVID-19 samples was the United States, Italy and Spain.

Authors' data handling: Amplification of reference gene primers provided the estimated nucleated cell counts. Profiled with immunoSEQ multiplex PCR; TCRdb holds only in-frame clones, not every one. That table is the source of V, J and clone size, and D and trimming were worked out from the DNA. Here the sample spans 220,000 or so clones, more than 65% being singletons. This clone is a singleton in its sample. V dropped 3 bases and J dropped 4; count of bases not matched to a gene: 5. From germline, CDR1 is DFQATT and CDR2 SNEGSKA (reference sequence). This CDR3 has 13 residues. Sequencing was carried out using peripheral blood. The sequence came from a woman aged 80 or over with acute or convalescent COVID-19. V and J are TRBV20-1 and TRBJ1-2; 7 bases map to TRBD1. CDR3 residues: CSASTRGAYGYTF. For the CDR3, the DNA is TGCAGTGCTAGTACCAGGGGGGCCTATGGCTACACCTTC.